The clone carrying this T cell receptor beta chain was seen a few times. Compared with germline, one end of the junction differs, possibly owing to a read error. The data were taken from a study of cytotoxic CD8 clonotypes in ibrutinib-treated CLL. Data came from immunoSEQ multiplex PCR; TCRdb stores just in-frame clones and leaves some out. The table has 50,000 to 75,000 clones, 71% seen once. Per germline, CDR1 LNHDA and CDR2 SQIVND (reference sequence). The CDR3 loop spans 13 amino acids. The chain recombines TRBV19 with TRBJ2-7; D may correspond to TRBD1 or TRBD2 (5 bases each). The sequence was obtained from a human donor with chronic lymphocytic leukemia. Sequenced material: PBMCs, taken after 12 months of ibrutinib treatment. For the CDR3, the DNA is TGTGCCAGCAGTACGGGACCCAGCCACGAGCAGTACTTC. Its protein product is CASSTGPSHEQYF.